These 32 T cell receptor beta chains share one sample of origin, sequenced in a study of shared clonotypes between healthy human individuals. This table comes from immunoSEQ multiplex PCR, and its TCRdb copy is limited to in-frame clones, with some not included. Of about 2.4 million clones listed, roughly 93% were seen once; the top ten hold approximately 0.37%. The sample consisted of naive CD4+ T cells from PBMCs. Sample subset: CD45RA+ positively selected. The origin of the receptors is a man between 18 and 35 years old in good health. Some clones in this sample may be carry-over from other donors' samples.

The DNA for the CDR3 is TGTGCCAGCAGCTTAAGAGGGCTAGACTATGGCTACACCTTC. It translates to CASSLRGLDYGYTF. The chain is built from TRBV11-1 and TRBJ1-2; D gene unclear. Trimming shortened V by 2 bases and J by 3 bases, and 10 bases separated the two germline ends. The CDR3 consists of 14 residues. Germline V CDR1 and CDR2: SGHAT, FQDESV (reference sequence).

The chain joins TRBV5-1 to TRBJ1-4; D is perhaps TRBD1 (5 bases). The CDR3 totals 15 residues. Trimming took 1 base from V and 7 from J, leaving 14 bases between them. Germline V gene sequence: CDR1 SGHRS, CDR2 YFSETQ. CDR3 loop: CASSLLVEGTEKLFF. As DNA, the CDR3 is TGCGCCAGCAGCTTGCTCGTGGAGGGGACTGAAAAACTGTTTTTT.

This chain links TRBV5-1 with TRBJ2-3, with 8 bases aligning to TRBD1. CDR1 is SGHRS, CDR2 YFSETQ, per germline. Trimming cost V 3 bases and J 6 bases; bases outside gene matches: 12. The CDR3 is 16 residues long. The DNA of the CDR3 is TGCGCCAGCAGCTGGCCCCACGGACAGGGTGCGGATACGCAGTATTTT. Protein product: CASSWPHGQGADTQYF.

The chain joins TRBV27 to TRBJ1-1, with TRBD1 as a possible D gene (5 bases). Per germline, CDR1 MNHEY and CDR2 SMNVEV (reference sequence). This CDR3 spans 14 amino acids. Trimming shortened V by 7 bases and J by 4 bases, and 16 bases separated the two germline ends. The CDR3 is CASNSWGSGTEAFF. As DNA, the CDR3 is TGTGCCAGCAACTCTTGGGGCTCAGGCACTGAAGCTTTCTTT.

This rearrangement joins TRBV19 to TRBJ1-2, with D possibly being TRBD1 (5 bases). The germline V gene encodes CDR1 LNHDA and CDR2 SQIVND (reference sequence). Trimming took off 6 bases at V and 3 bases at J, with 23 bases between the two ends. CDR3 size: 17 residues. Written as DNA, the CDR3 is TGTGCCAGTAGGGGAAAGACCGGGGCCCCGGGTGACTATGGCTACACCTTC. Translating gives CASRGKTGAPGDYGYTF.

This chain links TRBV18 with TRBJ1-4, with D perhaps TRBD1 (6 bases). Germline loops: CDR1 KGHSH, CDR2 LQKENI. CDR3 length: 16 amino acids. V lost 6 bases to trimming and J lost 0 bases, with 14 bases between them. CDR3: CASSIGQTATNEKLFF. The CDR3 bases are TGTGCCAGCTCCATCGGACAGACTGCAACTAATGAAAAACTGTTTTTT.

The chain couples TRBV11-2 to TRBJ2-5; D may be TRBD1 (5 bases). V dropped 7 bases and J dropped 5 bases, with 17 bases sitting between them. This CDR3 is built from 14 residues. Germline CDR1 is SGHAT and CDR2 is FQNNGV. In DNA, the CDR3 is TGTGCCAGCACCTCCGAAGGGGCCCGGGAGACCCAGTACTTC. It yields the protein CASTSEGARETQYF.

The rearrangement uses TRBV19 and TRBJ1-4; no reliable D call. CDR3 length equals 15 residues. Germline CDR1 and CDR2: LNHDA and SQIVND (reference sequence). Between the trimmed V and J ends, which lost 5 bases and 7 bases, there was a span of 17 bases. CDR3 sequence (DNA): TGTGCCAGTAGTCCACCGGGCCAAATAGGTGAAAAACTGTTTTTT. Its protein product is CASSPPGQIGEKLFF.

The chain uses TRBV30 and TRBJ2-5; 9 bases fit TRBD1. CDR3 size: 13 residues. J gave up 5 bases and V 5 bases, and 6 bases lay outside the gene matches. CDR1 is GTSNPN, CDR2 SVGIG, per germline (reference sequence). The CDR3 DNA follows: TGTGCCTGGGGACAGGGGCTCGGGGAGACCCAGTACTTC. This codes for CAWGQGLGETQYF.

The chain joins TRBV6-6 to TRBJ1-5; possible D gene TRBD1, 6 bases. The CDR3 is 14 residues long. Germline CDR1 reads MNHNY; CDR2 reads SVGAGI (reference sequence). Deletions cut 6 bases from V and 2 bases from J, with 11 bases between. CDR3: CASRMGAGNQPQHF. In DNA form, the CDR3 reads TGTGCCAGCAGGATGGGGGCAGGCAATCAGCCCCAGCATTTT.

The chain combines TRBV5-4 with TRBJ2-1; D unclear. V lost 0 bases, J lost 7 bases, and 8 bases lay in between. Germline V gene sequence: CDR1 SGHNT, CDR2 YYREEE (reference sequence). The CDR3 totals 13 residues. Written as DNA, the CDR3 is TGTGCCAGCAGCTTGGAAGGGTGGAATGAGCAGTTCTTC. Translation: CASSLEGWNEQFF.

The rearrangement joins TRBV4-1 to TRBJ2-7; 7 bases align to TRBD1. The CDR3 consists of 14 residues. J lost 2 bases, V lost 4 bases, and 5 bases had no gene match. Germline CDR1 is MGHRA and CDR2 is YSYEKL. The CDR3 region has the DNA TGCGCCAGCAGCCCGAAAACAGGGGCCTACGAGCAGTACTTC. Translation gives CASSPKTGAYEQYF.

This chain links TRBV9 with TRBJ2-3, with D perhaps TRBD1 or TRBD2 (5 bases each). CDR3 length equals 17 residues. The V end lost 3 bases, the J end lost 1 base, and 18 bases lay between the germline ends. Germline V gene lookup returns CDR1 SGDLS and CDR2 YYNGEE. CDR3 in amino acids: CASSARGDETRTDTQYF. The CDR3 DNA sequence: TGTGCCAGCAGCGCCCGGGGCGATGAAACCCGCACAGATACGCAGTATTTT.

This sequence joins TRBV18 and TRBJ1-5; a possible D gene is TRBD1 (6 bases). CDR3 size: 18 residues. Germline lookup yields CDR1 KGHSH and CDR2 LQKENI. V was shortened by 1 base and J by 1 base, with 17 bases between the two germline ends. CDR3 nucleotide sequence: TGTGCCAGCTCACCACAGATGGGGGCAGGGATGAGCAATCAGCCCCAGCATTTT. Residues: CASSPQMGAGMSNQPQHF.

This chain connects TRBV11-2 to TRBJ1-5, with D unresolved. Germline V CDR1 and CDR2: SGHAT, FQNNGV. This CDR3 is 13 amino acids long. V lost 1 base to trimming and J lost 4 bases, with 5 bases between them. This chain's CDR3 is CASSLAANQPQHF. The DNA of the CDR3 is TGTGCCAGCAGCTTAGCTGCAAATCAGCCCCAGCATTTT.

Written as DNA, the CDR3 is TGCGCCAGCAGCTTGGGAGTCAGGGTAGCGGGCAATGAGCAGTTCTTC. Translating gives CASSLGVRVAGNEQFF. J is TRBJ2-1 and V is TRBV5-1; 7 nucleotides align to TRBD2. V shed 0 bases and J 6 bases; nucleotides not matched to a gene: 9. The CDR3 has 16 amino acids. CDR1 is SGHRS, CDR2 YFSETQ, per germline.

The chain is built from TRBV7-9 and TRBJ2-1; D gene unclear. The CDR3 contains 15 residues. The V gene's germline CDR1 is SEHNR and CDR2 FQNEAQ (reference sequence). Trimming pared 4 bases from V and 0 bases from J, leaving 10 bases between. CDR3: CASSSMRSSYNEQFF. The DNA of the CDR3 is TGTGCCAGCAGCTCCATGCGGAGCTCCTACAATGAGCAGTTCTTC.

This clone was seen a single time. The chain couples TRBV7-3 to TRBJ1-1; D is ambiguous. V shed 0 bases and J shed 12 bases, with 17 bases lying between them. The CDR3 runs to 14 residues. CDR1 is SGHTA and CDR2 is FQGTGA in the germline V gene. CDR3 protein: CASSLTGGKGRSFF. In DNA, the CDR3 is TGTGCCAGCAGCTTAACGGGAGGGAAGGGTAGGTCTTTCTTT.

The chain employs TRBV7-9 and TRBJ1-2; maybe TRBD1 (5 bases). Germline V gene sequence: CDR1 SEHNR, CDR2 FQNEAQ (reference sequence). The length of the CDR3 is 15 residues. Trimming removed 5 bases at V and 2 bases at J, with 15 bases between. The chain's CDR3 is CASSTISGGNYGYTF. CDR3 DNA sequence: TGTGCCAGCAGCACGATTTCGGGGGGGAACTATGGCTACACCTTC.

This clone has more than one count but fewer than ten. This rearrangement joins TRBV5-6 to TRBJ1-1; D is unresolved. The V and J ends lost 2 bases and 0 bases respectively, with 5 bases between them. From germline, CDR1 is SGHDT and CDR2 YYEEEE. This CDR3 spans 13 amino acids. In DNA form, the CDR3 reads TGTGCCAGCAGCTTTTTCATGAACACTGAAGCTTTCTTT. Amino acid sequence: CASSFFMNTEAFF.

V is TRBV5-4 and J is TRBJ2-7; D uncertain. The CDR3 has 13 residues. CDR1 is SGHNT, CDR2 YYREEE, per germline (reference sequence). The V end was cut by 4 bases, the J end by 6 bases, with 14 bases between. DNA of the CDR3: TGTGCCAGCAGCAAGGACCGGCGGTCCGAGCAGTACTTC. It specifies CASSKDRRSEQYF.

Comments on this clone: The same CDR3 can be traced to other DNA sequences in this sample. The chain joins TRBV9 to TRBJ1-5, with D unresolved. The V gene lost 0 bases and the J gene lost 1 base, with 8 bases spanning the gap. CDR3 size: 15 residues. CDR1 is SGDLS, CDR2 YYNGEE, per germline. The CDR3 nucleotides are TGTGCCAGCAGCGTAGGAAAAGGCAGCAATCAGCCCCAGCATTTT. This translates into CASSVGKGSNQPQHF.

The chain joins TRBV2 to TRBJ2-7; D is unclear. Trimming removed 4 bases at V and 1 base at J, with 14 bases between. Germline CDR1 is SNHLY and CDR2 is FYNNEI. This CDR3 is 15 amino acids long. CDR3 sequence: CASSAYPGQSYEQYF. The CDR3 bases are TGTGCCAGCAGTGCCTACCCGGGCCAGTCCTACGAGCAGTACTTC.

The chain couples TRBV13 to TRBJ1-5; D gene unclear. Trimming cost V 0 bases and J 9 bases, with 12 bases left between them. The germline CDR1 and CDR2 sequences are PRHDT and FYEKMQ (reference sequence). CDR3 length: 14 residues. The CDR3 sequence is CASSLGSGRPPQHF. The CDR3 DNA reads TGTGCCAGCAGCTTAGGATCAGGCAGACCGCCCCAGCATTTT. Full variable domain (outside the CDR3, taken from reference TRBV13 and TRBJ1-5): AAGVIQSPRHLIKEKRETATLKCYPIPRHDTVYWYQQGPGQDPQFLISFYEKMQSDKGSIPDRFSAQQFSDYHSELNMSSLELGDSALYFCASSLGSGRPPQHFGDGTRLSIL.

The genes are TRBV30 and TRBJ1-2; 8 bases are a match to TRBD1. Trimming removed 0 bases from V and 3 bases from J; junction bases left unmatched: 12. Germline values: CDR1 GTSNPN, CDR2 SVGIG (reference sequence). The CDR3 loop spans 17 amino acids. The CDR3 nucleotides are TGTGCCTGGAGTGTAAATCTAGACAGGGGCGGCGACTATGGCTACACCTTC. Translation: CAWSVNLDRGGDYGYTF.

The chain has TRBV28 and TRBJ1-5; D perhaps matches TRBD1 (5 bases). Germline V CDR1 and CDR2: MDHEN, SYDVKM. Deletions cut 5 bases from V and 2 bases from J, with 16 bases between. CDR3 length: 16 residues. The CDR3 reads CASSVSQGVGNQPQHF. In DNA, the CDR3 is TGTGCCAGCAGTGTATCCCAGGGAGTGGGCAATCAGCCCCAGCATTTT.

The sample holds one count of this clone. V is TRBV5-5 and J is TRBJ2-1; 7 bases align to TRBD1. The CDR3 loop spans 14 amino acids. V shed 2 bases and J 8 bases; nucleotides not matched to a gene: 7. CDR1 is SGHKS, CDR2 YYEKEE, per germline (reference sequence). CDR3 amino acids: CASSFLVQGYEQFF. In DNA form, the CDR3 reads TGTGCCAGCAGCTTTCTCGTACAGGGGTATGAGCAGTTCTTC.

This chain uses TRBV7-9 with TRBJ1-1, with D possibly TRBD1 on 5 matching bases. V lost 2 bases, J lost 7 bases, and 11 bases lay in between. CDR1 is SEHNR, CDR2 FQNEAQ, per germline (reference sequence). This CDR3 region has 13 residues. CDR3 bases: TGTGCCAGCAGCTTATTGGGGGACCTTGAAGCTTTCTTT. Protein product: CASSLLGDLEAFF.

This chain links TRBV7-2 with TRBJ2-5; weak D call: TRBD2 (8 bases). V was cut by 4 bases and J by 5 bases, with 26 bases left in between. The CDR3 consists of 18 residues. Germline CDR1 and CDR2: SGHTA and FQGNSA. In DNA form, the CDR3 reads TGTGCCAGCAGCTCATCCCGGTCGGGAGGGGGCGGACGGGAGACCCAGTACTTC. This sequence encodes CASSSSRSGGGGRETQYF. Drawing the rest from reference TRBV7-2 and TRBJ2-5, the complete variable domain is GAGVSQSPSNKVTEKGKDVELRCDPISGHTALYWYRQSLGQGLEFLIYFQGNSAPDKSGLPSDRFSAERTGGSVSTLTIQRTQQEDSAVYLCASSSSRSGGGGRETQYFGPGTRLLVL.

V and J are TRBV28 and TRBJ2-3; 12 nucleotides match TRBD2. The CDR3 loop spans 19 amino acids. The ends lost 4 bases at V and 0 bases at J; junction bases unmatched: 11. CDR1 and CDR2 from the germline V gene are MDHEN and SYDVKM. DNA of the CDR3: TGTGCCAGCAGTTCTTATCGCACTAGCGGGAGGATCAGCACAGATACGCAGTATTTT. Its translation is CASSSYRTSGRISTDTQYF.

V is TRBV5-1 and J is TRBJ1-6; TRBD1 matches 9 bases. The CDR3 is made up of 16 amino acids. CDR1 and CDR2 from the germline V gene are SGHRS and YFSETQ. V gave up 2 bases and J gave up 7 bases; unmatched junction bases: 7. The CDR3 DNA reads TGCGCCAGCAGCTTAGGACAGGGGAGTTGGAATTCACCCCTCCACTTT. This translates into CASSLGQGSWNSPLHF. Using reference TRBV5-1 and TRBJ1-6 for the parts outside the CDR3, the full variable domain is KAGVTQTPRYLIKTRGQQVTLSCSPISGHRSVSWYQQTPGQGLQFLFEYFSETQRNKGNFPGRFSGRQFSNSRSEMNVSTLELGDSALYLCASSLGQGSWNSPLHFGNGTRLTVT.

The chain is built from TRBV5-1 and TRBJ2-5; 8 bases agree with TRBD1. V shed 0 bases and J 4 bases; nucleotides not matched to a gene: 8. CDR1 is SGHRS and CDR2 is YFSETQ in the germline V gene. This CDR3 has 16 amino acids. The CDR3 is CASSLEPQGAGETQYF. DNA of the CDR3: TGCGCCAGCAGCTTGGAACCCCAGGGGGCGGGAGAGACCCAGTACTTC.